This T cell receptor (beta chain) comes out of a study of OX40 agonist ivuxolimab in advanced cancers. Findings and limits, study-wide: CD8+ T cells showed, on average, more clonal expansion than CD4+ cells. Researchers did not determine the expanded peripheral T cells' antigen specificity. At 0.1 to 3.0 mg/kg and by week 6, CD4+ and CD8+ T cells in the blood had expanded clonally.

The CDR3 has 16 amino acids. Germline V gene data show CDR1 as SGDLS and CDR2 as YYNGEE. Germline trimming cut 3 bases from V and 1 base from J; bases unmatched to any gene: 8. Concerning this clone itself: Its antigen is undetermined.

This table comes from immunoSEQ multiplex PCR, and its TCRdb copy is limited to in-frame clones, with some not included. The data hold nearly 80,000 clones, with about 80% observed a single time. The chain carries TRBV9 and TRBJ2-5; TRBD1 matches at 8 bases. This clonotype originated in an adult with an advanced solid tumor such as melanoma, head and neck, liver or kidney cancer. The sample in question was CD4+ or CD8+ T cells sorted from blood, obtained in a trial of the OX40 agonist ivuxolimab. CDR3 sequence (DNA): TGTGCCAGCAGCGGTGGGACAGGTAAAAGCCAAGAGACCCAGTACTTC. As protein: CASSGGTGKSQETQYF.